The rows below give T cell receptor beta chains drawn from one sample of a study of blood T cell repertoires in COVID-19. The repertoire was sequenced with immunoSEQ multiplex PCR; TCRdb's copy has only in-frame clones and lacks some. The sample carries about 300,000 clones, roughly 88% recorded once. The material sequenced was peripheral blood. These receptors were collected from a woman aged 45 to 65 with acute or convalescent COVID-19. CDR3s include the opening cysteine and the closing phenylalanine or tryptophan. The D gene is left open where the match is weak. Not every row has a clone size; where given, it reads once, few, many or a size class.

DNA	CDR3	J	V	D	size
TGTGCCAGCAGCCTGACAGTGACAGGGGCAGATACGCAGTATTTT	CASSLTVTGADTQYF	TRBJ2-3	TRBV11-3	TRBD1	NA
TGTGCCAGCGGCCGGGTTTCCCAAGAGACCCAGTACTTC	CASGRVSQETQYF	TRBJ2-5	TRBV27	NA	NA
TGTGCCAGCAGCCTGGGGAGTTTGTACACAGATACGCAGTATTTT	CASSLGSLYTDTQYF	TRBJ2-3	TRBV7-9	NA	once
TGTGCCAGTAGAGAGGCGGGAGGGCCCAGCAATGAGCAGTTCTTC	CASREAGGPSNEQFF	TRBJ2-1	TRBV19	TRBD2	NA
TGTGCCACTCAAGACAGGGAACTTGGAAACACCATATATTTT	CATQDRELGNTIYF	TRBJ1-3	TRBV19	TRBD1	NA
TGCGCCAGCAGCCAAGATAGCGGGAGCCCAGATACGCAGTATTTT	CASSQDSGSPDTQYF	TRBJ2-3	TRBV4-1	TRBD2	NA
TGTGCCAGCAGCTCTCCCCCCAACACTGAAGCTTTCTTT	CASSSPPNTEAFF	TRBJ1-1	TRBV5-5	NA	NA
TGTGCCAGCAGTTTTTCGGGACAGGGGGCAGTTGGAAACACCATATATTTT	CASSFSGQGAVGNTIYF	TRBJ1-3	TRBV27	TRBD1	NA
TGTGCCAGCAGTTACTCCGGGACATGGGGAAACACCATATATTTT	CASSYSGTWGNTIYF	TRBJ1-3	TRBV6-5	NA	NA
TGTGCCAGCAGCCCTAGCGGGACCCCCTACAATGAGCAGTTCTTC	CASSPSGTPYNEQFF	TRBJ2-1	TRBV9	TRBD2	NA
TGTGCCATCTCTAGCGGGAGGGGGGGCTACAATGAGCAGTTCTTC	CAISSGRGGYNEQFF	TRBJ2-1	TRBV10-3	TRBD2	NA
TGTGCCTGGAGTGGGTCTACTGGAAACACCATATATTTT	CAWSGSTGNTIYF	TRBJ1-3	TRBV30	NA	NA
TGTGCCAGCAGCCAACTCATGGCAGGTGGCGATTACGAGCAGTACTTC	CASSQLMAGGDYEQYF	TRBJ2-7	TRBV13	NA	NA
TGTGCCAGCAGCCCCAAGACAGGGGTAAGTGGCTACACCTTC	CASSPKTGVSGYTF	TRBJ1-2	TRBV11-3	TRBD1	NA
TGTGCCAGCAGAGACAGGGGTAATTCACCCCTCCACTTT	CASRDRGNSPLHF	TRBJ1-6	TRBV13	TRBD1	NA
TGTGCCAGCAGCTCCCCCTCAGGCTACGAGCAGTACTTC	CASSSPSGYEQYF	TRBJ2-7	TRBV11-1	NA	once
TGTGCCACCTCCGAGCCTGTTAACACTGAAGCTTTCTTT	CATSEPVNTEAFF	TRBJ1-1	TRBV28	NA	NA
TGTGCCAGCTCACCAGCAGGGGGCCGTAACACTGAAGCTTTCTTT	CASSPAGGRNTEAFF	TRBJ1-1	TRBV18	TRBD1	NA
TGTGCCAGCAGCGTAGGCCCGACAGGAATCTCTGGAAACACCATATATTTT	CASSVGPTGISGNTIYF	TRBJ1-3	TRBV9	NA	once
TGTGCCAGCAGCTCAACACAGGGGCGGACTAATGAAAAACTGTTTTTT	CASSSTQGRTNEKLFF	TRBJ1-4	TRBV7-6	TRBD1	NA
TGTGCCAGCAGCTACCCAACGAGACAGCCCCAGCATTTT	CASSYPTRQPQHF	TRBJ1-5	TRBV11-2	NA	NA
TGTGCCATCTCTCAGGGGGCCGGGGAGCTGTTTTTT	CAISQGAGELFF	TRBJ2-2	TRBV10-3	TRBD1	few
TGCGCCAGCAGCTTCCGGGACAGGGATGATGAGCAGTTCTTC	CASSFRDRDDEQFF	TRBJ2-1	TRBV4-1	TRBD1	once
TGCGCCAGCAGCCAAACATACGGGGTTTGGACTGAAGCTTTCTTT	CASSQTYGVWTEAFF	TRBJ1-1	TRBV4-3	NA	once
TGCGCCAGCAGCGCTCAGGGTAGCGGTGAAAAACTGTTTTTT	CASSAQGSGEKLFF	TRBJ1-4	TRBV5-1	NA	NA
TGTGCCAGCAGCTCCAAGAACACCGGGGAGCTGTTTTTT	CASSSKNTGELFF	TRBJ2-2	TRBV13	NA	NA
TGTGCCAGTATCCGGGACAGGGTGACCTATGGCTACACCTTC	CASIRDRVTYGYTF	TRBJ1-2	TRBV19	TRBD1	NA
TGCAGCGTGGGGACAGACGAGCAGTACTTC	CSVGTDEQYF	TRBJ2-7	TRBV29-1	TRBD1	few
TGTGCCATCGGGGGCGCCGGGTCTGAAGCTTTCTTT	CAIGGAGSEAFF	TRBJ1-1	TRBV10-3	NA	NA
TGTGCCAGCAGCCTAACAGGGGGTAATGAAAAACTGTTTTTT	CASSLTGGNEKLFF	TRBJ1-4	TRBV28	TRBD1	NA
TGTGCCAGCAGTTCAAACAGGTATCAGCCCCAGCATTTT	CASSSNRYQPQHF	TRBJ1-5	TRBV27	NA	NA
TGTGCCAGCAGTTTATTTCCGTTCTCTGGAAACACCATATATTTT	CASSLFPFSGNTIYF	TRBJ1-3	TRBV28	NA	few
TGCGCCAGCAGGGATGGGCCCTCGGGGGGGCGACATGATTCACCCCTCCACTTT	CASRDGPSGGRHDSPLHF	TRBJ1-6	TRBV10-1	NA	NA
TGTGCCAGCAGCGTCGCCGGGACAGGTCGTGAAAAACTGTTTTTT	CASSVAGTGREKLFF	TRBJ1-4	TRBV9	TRBD1	NA
TGTGCCAGTAGTTCCCGGGACAGGGGGCTATATAGCAATCAGCCCCAGCATTTT	CASSSRDRGLYSNQPQHF	TRBJ1-5	TRBV19	TRBD1	NA
TGTGCCAGCAGCTCGTCCACCGGGACAAACGCGGATACGCAGTATTTT	CASSSSTGTNADTQYF	TRBJ2-3	TRBV7-2	NA	NA
TGTGCCAGCAGCCTGAGGGAGGGAATGGGGGAGCAGTACTTC	CASSLREGMGEQYF	TRBJ2-7	TRBV6-5	TRBD2	NA
TGCGCCAGCAGATCCTCCGGGACTAGCGCAAACAATGAGCAGTTCTTC	CASRSSGTSANNEQFF	TRBJ2-1	TRBV5-1	TRBD2	NA
TGCGCCAGCAGCCAAGACAGGAGCCTTTACCGCGGGGAAAAACTGTTTTTT	CASSQDRSLYRGEKLFF	TRBJ1-4	TRBV4-3	NA	few
TGTGCCAGCAGCTTAGTTAGAGCGGGAGCTTCATCAGATACGCAGTATTTT	CASSLVRAGASSDTQYF	TRBJ2-3	TRBV7-2	TRBD2	NA
TGTGCCAGCAGTTTACCCCGGACAGTCTATAATTCACCCCTCCACTTT	CASSLPRTVYNSPLHF	TRBJ1-6	TRBV28	NA	NA
TGTGCCAGCAGTTTATCGACTAGCGGGAGGAATTACAATGAGCAGTTCTTC	CASSLSTSGRNYNEQFF	TRBJ2-1	TRBV28	TRBD2	NA
TGTGCCAGCAGGGAGGCAGGCCCGACCGGCGAGCAGTACTTC	CASREAGPTGEQYF	TRBJ2-7	TRBV6-6	NA	NA
TGTGCCAGCAGTGCCACTCTATACACCGGGGAGCTGTTTTTT	CASSATLYTGELFF	TRBJ2-2	TRBV25-1	NA	NA